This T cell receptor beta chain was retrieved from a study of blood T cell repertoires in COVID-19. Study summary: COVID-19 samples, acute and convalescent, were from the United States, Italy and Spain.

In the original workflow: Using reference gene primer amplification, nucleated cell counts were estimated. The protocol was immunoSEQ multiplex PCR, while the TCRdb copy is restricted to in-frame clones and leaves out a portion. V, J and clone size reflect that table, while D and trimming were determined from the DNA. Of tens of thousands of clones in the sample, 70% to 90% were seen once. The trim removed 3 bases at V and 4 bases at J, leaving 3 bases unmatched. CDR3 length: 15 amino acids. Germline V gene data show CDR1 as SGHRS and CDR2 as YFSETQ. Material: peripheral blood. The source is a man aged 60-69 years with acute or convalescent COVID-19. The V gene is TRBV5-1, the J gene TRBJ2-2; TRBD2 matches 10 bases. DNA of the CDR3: TGCGCCAGCAGCTCTAGCGGGAGAGGCACCGGGGAGCTGTTTTTT. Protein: CASSSSGRGTGELFF.